A single sample is the source of the 15 T cell receptor beta chains below, sequenced in a study of T-cell memory formation after mild COVID-19. TCRdb itself ran the 5' RACE reads through MiXCR, one entry per CDR3 protein. The profile shows around 30,000 distinct CDR3 sequences, roughly 12% of them singletons. Source material: PBMCs or a T cell subset sorted from them (not recorded which). These TCRs come from an adult woman who had mild COVID-19 (a few samples of this study predate the infection). Cell type and time point are not known.

The sample holds many counts of this clonotype. The chain combines TRBV3-1 with TRBJ2-7, with 7 positions matching TRBD1. The CDR3 contains 15 residues. Per germline, CDR1 LGHDT and CDR2 YNNKEL (reference sequence). The trim removed 1 base at V and 0 bases at J, leaving 3 bases unmatched. CDR3 coding DNA: TGTGCCAGCAGCCAAGCGGCAGGGGGCTCCTACGAGCAGTACTTC. This translates into CASSQAAGGSYEQYF.

This clonotype appeared many times. The rearrangement links TRBV6-6 to TRBJ1-3, with D unclear. This CDR3 comprises 14 residues. V lost 8 bases to trimming and J lost 0 bases, with 11 bases between them. Germline V gene sequence: CDR1 MNHNY, CDR2 SVGAGI (reference sequence). The CDR3 sequence: CASHEGPSGNTIYF. CDR3 DNA sequence: TGTGCCAGCCACGAGGGTCCCTCTGGAAACACCATATATTTT.

The J gene is TRBJ2-7, the V gene TRBV6-2 or TRBV6-3, with 9 bases that match TRBD1. This CDR3 has 14 amino acids. Germline V gene sequence: CDR1 MNHEY, CDR2 SVGEGT. Germline trimming cut 6 bases from V and 6 bases from J; bases unmatched to any gene: 9. In DNA, the CDR3 is TGTGCCAGCAGGCGACCGGGACAGGGCTCCGAGCAGTACTTC. Protein sequence: CASRRPGQGSEQYF.

This clonotype is medium-sized. The chain has TRBV7-2 and TRBJ2-3, with 10 bases aligning to TRBD2. Germline trimming cut 1 base from V and 9 bases from J; bases unmatched to any gene: 10. Germline assignment: CDR1 SGHTA and CDR2 FQGNSA. This CDR3 comprises 16 residues. CDR3 nucleotides: TGTGCCAGCAGCTTAGGATCTAGCGGGGGCGGGAACACGCAGTATTTT. Translation: CASSLGSSGGGNTQYF.

This clonotype was seen repeatedly, ten times or more. The genes are TRBV12-3 or TRBV12-4 and TRBJ1-1; D is ambiguous. The ends were cut back, 5 bases at V and 5 bases at J, with 12 bases in the middle. The CDR3 covers 13 residues. The CDR3 coding sequence is TGTGCCAGCAGTACCCGGAAACAGACTGAAGCTTTCTTT. Translating it yields CASSTRKQTEAFF.

This clonotype was detected ten times or more. The V gene is TRBV3-1, the J gene TRBJ2-7; D gene unclear. The CDR3 consists of 12 residues. The V end was cut by 1 base, the J end by 5 bases, with 6 bases between. CDR1 and CDR2 (germline): LGHDT, YNNKEL (reference sequence). CDR3 DNA sequence: TGTGCCAGCAGCCAAGGTAGCCACGAGCAGTACTTC. It translates to CASSQGSHEQYF.

This clonotype has ten or more counts. The genes are TRBV27 and TRBJ2-3; TRBD2 aligns across 7 bases. The CDR3 extends over 14 amino acids. Trimming removed 6 bases from V and 0 bases from J; junction bases left unmatched: 3. Germline loops: CDR1 MNHEY, CDR2 SMNVEV (reference sequence). CDR3 bases: TGTGCCAGCAGCCGACTAGCAAGCACAGATACGCAGTATTTT. Protein: CASSRLASTDTQYF.

This clonotype was detected ten times or more. The chain combines TRBV12-3 or TRBV12-4 with TRBJ2-2, with a possible D match to TRBD2 (6 bases). V was cut by 8 bases and J by 5 bases, with 15 bases left in between. CDR3 length equals 14 residues. The CDR3 DNA reads as TGTGCCAGCGGGACTTCTCCGGGAACCGGGGAGCTGTTTTTT. Protein sequence: CASGTSPGTGELFF.

V gene TRBV11-1 combines with J gene TRBJ2-7, with D unresolved. Looked up from germline, CDR1 is SGHAT and CDR2 is FQDESV (reference sequence). The CDR3 runs 13 residues. The germline V and J ends were trimmed by 3 bases and 6 bases, with 12 bases remaining between them. The chain's CDR3 is CASSLNSPGEQYF. The DNA of the CDR3 is TGTGCCAGCAGCTTGAATAGCCCGGGCGAGCAGTACTTC.

This clonotype has at least ten counts. The V gene is TRBV4-1, the J gene TRBJ2-3; a weak D match, TRBD2 (7 bases). The CDR3 is 17 amino acids. Germline values: CDR1 MGHRA, CDR2 YSYEKL. Trimming removed 1 base at V and 3 bases at J, with 17 bases between. DNA for the CDR3: TGCGCCAGCAGCCAAGGGGGGGGGCAGGGGCGTACAGATACGCAGTATTTT. Encoded protein: CASSQGGGQGRTDTQYF.

The rearrangement links TRBV5-4 to TRBJ2-7; 7 bases line up with TRBD1. Germline CDR1 and CDR2: SGHNT and YYREEE (reference sequence). With 4 bases clipped from V and 1 base from J, the junction kept 11 bases outside the gene matches. The CDR3 runs 16 residues. CDR3 nucleotide sequence: TGTGCCAGCAGCCCTGGAGGTACAGGGGCATCCTACGAGCAGTACTTC. This gives the protein CASSPGGTGASYEQYF.

Many counts were recorded for this clonotype. The chain couples TRBV20-1 to TRBJ1-5, with no clear D. The CDR3 covers 13 residues. Between the trimmed V and J ends, which lost 4 bases and 6 bases, there was a span of 13 bases. The germline gives CDR1 DFQATT, CDR2 SNEGSKA (reference sequence). The CDR3 loop reads CSAKGPLSQPQHF. For the CDR3, the DNA is TGCAGTGCTAAAGGGCCCTTGAGTCAGCCCCAGCATTTT.

At least ten counts were recorded for this clonotype. The chain carries TRBV27 and TRBJ1-3; no reliable D call. V lost 10 bases and J lost 0, with 10 bases in between. The germline V gene has CDR1 MNHEY and CDR2 SMNVEV (reference sequence). The CDR3 loop spans 13 amino acids. CDR3 residues: CATAPHSGNTIYF. The CDR3 region has the DNA TGTGCCACAGCACCGCACTCTGGAAACACCATATATTTT.

The chain carries TRBV13 and TRBJ2-1; the match to TRBD2 covers 10 bases. The germline CDR1 and CDR2 sequences are PRHDT and FYEKMQ (reference sequence). CDR3 length: 16 amino acids. The J segment lost 5 bases and the V segment lost 5 bases, leaving 9 bases of the junction unmatched. CDR3 nucleotides: TGTGCCAGCAGCCCTACCCTAGCGGGGGTGAACAATGAGCAGTTCTTC. It codes for CASSPTLAGVNNEQFF.

This clonotype has a count of ten or more. The gene calls are TRBV6-5 and TRBJ1-3; D call uncertain. This CDR3 has 15 residues. CDR1 and CDR2 from the germline V gene are MNHEY and SVGAGI. V lost 6 bases, J lost 0 bases, and 12 bases lay in between. CDR3 amino acids: CASSQGRLSGNTIYF. The CDR3 DNA sequence: TGTGCCAGCAGCCAAGGACGGCTCTCTGGAAACACCATATATTTT.